This TCR beta chain originates from a study of T-cell reconstitution after alpha-beta-depleted transplantation in children. Findings and caveats of the study: Some patients owed their high day-60 TCRbeta diversity to surviving recipient T cells and thymic progenitors. Newly made T cells mostly supplied T-cell counts and diversity one year after transplant.

There are many counts of this clonotype. What it binds is unknown. Trimming cost V 3 bases and J 1 base, with 6 bases left between them. Germline V gives CDR1 KGHSH, CDR2 LQKENI. This CDR3 spans 13 amino acids. The authors prepared the TCRbeta library with unique molecular identifiers. TCRdb analysed the PCR reads with MiXCR anew, one entry per CDR3 protein. There are about 300,000 distinct CDR3 sequences in the sample; over 9% occur only once, and 7.5% lies in the top ten. This sample comprised PBMCs, obtained before TCRalphabeta/CD19-depleted stem cell transplant. The chain carries TRBV18 and TRBJ2-5; D remains ambiguous. This receptor was identified in a boy in the first two years of life with acute myeloid leukemia, due to receive a stem cell transplant. CDR3 sequence (DNA): TGTGCCAGCTCACCGGCGATCCAAGAGACCCAGTACTTC. It yields the protein CASSPAIQETQYF. Full variable domain (outside the CDR3, taken from reference TRBV18 and TRBJ2-5): NAGVMQNPRHLVRRRGQEARLRCSPMKGHSHVYWYRQLPEEGLKFMVYLQKENIIDESGMPKERFSAEFPKEGPSILRIQQVVRGDSAAYFCASSPAIQETQYFGPGTRLLVL.